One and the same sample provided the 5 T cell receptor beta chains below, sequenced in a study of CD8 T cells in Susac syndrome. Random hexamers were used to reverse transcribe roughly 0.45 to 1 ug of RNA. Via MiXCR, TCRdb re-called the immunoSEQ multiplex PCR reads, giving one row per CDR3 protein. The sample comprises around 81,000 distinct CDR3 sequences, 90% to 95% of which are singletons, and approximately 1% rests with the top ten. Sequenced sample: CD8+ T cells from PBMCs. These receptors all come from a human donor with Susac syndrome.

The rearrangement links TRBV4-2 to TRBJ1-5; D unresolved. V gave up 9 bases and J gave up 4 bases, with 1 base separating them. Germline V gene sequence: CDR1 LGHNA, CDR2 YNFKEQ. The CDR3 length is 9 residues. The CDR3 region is CARNQPQHF. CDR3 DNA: TGTGCCAGGAATCAGCCCCAGCATTTT.

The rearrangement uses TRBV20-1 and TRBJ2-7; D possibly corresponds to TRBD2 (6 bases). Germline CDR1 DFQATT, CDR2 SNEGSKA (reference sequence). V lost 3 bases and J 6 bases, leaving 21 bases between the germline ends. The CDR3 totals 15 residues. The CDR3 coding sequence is TGCAGTGCTAGTGGTGCCGGGAGTGGGGTCGCCGAGCAGTACTTC. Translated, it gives CSASGAGSGVAEQYF.

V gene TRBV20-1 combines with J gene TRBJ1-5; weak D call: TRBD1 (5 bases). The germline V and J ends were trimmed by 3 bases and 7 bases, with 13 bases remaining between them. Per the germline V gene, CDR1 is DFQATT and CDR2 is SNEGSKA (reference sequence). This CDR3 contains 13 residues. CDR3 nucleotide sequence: TGCAGTGCTAGGGTGGGGGATATCCAGCCCCAGCATTTT. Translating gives CSARVGDIQPQHF.

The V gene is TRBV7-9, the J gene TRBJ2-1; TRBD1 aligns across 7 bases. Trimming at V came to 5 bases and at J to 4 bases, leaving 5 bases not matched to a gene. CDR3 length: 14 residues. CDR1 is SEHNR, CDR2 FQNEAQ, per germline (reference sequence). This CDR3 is CASSMTGMYNEQFF. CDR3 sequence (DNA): TGTGCCAGCAGCATGACAGGGATGTACAATGAGCAGTTCTTC.

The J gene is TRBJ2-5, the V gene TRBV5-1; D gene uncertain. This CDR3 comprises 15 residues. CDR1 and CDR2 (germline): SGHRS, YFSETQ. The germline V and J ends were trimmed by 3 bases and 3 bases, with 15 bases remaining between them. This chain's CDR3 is CASSSSATQKETQYF. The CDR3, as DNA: TGCGCCAGCAGCTCGTCGGCAACCCAAAAAGAGACCCAGTACTTC. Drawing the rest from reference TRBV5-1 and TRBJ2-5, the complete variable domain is KAGVTQTPRYLIKTRGQQVTLSCSPISGHRSVSWYQQTPGQGLQFLFEYFSETQRNKGNFPGRFSGRQFSNSRSEMNVSTLELGDSALYLCASSSSATQKETQYFGPGTRLLVL.